The entry that follows covers one T cell receptor beta chain sequence. The antigen is unknown. Full-length variable regions came from constant-region reverse primers plus semi-nested Nested Universal Primer A PCR. TCRdb recomputed calls from the 5' RACE reads with MiXCR, one row per CDR3 protein. The sample carries fewer than 75,000 distinct CDR3 sequences, 26% recorded once. Treg sorting used a CD4+CD25+CD127-/low gate. Regarding the study as a whole: The TCR gene usage of tumor memory CD4+ T cells clustered together with blood and lymph node memory CD4+ cells and with lymph node naive CD4+ cells.

V was clipped by 3 bases and J by 5 bases; unmatched bases: 12. The CDR3 has 17 amino acids. Germline CDR1 is SGHTA and CDR2 is FQGNSA. Specimen: tumor-infiltrating Tregs sorted from the breast tumor. The genes are TRBV7-2 and TRBJ2-1, with 8 nucleotides matching TRBD2. The TCR sequence derives from a female donor with breast cancer. CDR3 nucleotide sequence: TGTGCCAGCAGCTTGGGTCGGATAGCGGGAAAACACAATGAGCAGTTCTTC. The encoded protein is CASSLGRIAGKHNEQFF.